The 24 T cell receptor beta chains reported below all come from one sample, sequenced in a study of shared clonotypes between healthy human individuals. Data came from immunoSEQ multiplex PCR; TCRdb stores just in-frame clones and leaves some out. The sample lists 650,000 to 800,000 clones; around 77% were seen once. The sequenced sample consisted of memory CD4+ T cells sorted from blood. The subset is: CD45RA-negative fraction. The receptors shown here come from a woman in her twenties or thirties in good health.

The chain couples TRBV5-1 to TRBJ2-5, with a tentative D call TRBD1 (5 bases). The CDR3 spans 13 residues. Trimming removed 6 bases from V and 5 bases from J, with 14 bases in between. Germline-derived CDR1 and CDR2 are SGHRS and YFSETQ. The CDR3 DNA reads TGCGCCAGCAACCCCGACAGAGAGGAGACCCAGTACTTC. Amino acid sequence: CASNPDREETQYF.

The V gene is TRBV7-3, the J gene TRBJ2-1; D is undetermined. This CDR3 spans 16 amino acids. The V end was cut by 5 bases, the J end by 4 bases, with 18 bases between. Germline V CDR1 and CDR2: SGHTA, FQGTGA. The CDR3 nucleotides are TGTGCCAGCAGCGCTCGGGCCGTGGCTGATTACAATGAGCAGTTCTTC. This encodes CASSARAVADYNEQFF.

This chain connects TRBV6-5 to TRBJ1-1; no firm D call. V was cut by 4 bases and J by 0 bases, with 9 bases left in between. The germline gives CDR1 MNHEY, CDR2 SVGAGI. The CDR3 sequence is 14 residues long. The CDR3 protein is CASSSETMNTEAFF. The CDR3 region has the DNA TGTGCCAGCAGTTCCGAGACGATGAACACTGAAGCTTTCTTT.

The chain has TRBV19 and TRBJ1-3; D uncertain. Germline lookup yields CDR1 LNHDA and CDR2 SQIVND (reference sequence). The CDR3 is made up of 13 amino acids. The germline V and J ends were trimmed by 5 bases and 4 bases, with 9 bases remaining between them. In nucleotides, the CDR3 is TGTGCCAGTAGTCCTCAGTCCGGAAACACCATATATTTT. Protein: CASSPQSGNTIYF.

The sample holds a few counts of this clone. The chain employs TRBV25-1 and TRBJ2-5; 8 nucleotides agree with TRBD1. The CDR3 is made up of 16 amino acids. CDR1 and CDR2 from the germline V gene are MGHDK and SYGVNS. With 4 bases clipped from V and 6 bases from J, the junction kept 13 bases outside the gene matches. CDR3 coding DNA: TGTGCCAGCAGTGCAATAGGGACAGGACGGGGGAAGACCCAGTACTTC. Encoded protein: CASSAIGTGRGKTQYF.

V and J are TRBV7-8 and TRBJ1-1; D remains unclear. The V gene's germline CDR1 is SGHVS and CDR2 FQNEAQ. The CDR3 loop spans 13 amino acids. The V end lost 1 base, the J end lost 3 bases, and 6 bases lay between the germline ends. The chain's CDR3 is CASSLDTDTEAFF. The CDR3 DNA reads TGTGCCAGCAGCTTAGACACGGACACTGAAGCTTTCTTT.

For this clone: This CDR3 is also generated by other DNA sequences in the sample. The rearrangement joins TRBV5-1 to TRBJ1-2; perhaps TRBD1 as D (6 bases). V lost 4 bases, J lost 2 bases, and 18 bases lay in between. Germline values: CDR1 SGHRS, CDR2 YFSETQ. The CDR3 has 16 residues. CDR3: CASSPQGALANYGYTF. The CDR3 DNA sequence: TGCGCCAGCAGCCCACAGGGAGCACTAGCAAACTATGGCTACACCTTC.

This chain links TRBV10-3 with TRBJ1-2; possibly TRBD1 for D (5 bases). CDR3 length: 13 amino acids. Trimming pared 3 bases from V and 5 bases from J, leaving 10 bases between. Germline V lookup: CDR1 ENHRY, CDR2 SYGVKD. In DNA, the CDR3 is TGTGCCATCAGTGACAGGGATGGATATGGCTACACCTTC. Residues: CAISDRDGYGYTF.

The J gene is TRBJ2-4, the V gene TRBV28, with a tentative D call TRBD1 (5 bases). Trimming pared 6 bases from V and 0 bases from J, leaving 15 bases between. CDR3 length: 16 amino acids. Germline CDR1 reads MDHEN; CDR2 reads SYDVKM. The CDR3 bases are TGTGCCAGCAGCCTAGGACATACCCTAGCCAAAAACATTCAGTACTTC. Residues: CASSLGHTLAKNIQYF.

The J gene is TRBJ2-2, the V gene TRBV28, with TRBD2 matching over 8 bases. The V and J ends lost 6 bases and 3 bases, in that order; junction bases with no gene match: 6. Germline V lookup: CDR1 MDHEN, CDR2 SYDVKM. The CDR3 has 15 amino acids. CDR3 sequence reads: CASSSGTSDTGELFF. Here the CDR3 DNA reads TGTGCCAGCAGCTCCGGGACTAGTGACACCGGGGAGCTGTTTTTT.

V gene TRBV7-8 combines with J gene TRBJ1-2; no definite D call. The CDR3 runs to 14 residues. The germline V and J ends were trimmed by 2 bases and 0 bases, with 7 bases remaining between them. Germline lookup yields CDR1 SGHVS and CDR2 FQNEAQ. CDR3: CASSLRQANYGYTF. In DNA form, the CDR3 reads TGTGCCAGCAGCTTACGTCAGGCTAACTATGGCTACACCTTC. Full variable domain (rest looked up from reference TRBV7-8 and TRBJ1-2): GAGVSQSPRYKVAKRGQDVALRCDPISGHVSLFWYQQALGQGPEFLTYFQNEAQLDKSGLPSDRFFAERPEGSVSTLKIQRTQQEDSAVYLCASSLRQANYGYTFGSGTRLTVV.

This clone has only a few counts. The chain recombines TRBV15 with TRBJ2-7; tentative D call: TRBD1 (6 bases). There are 14 residues in the CDR3. From germline, CDR1 is LNHNV and CDR2 YYDKDF (reference sequence). V was trimmed by 2 bases and J by 0 bases, leaving 8 bases between them. This chain's CDR3 is CATSRRQDSYEQYF. CDR3 DNA sequence: TGTGCCACCAGCAGAAGACAGGACTCCTACGAGCAGTACTTC.

The chain has TRBV19 and TRBJ1-2, with D perhaps TRBD1 (5 bases). This CDR3 contains 18 residues. Germline V gives CDR1 LNHDA, CDR2 SQIVND (reference sequence). V lost 3 bases to trimming and J lost 1 base, with 21 bases between them. The CDR3 protein is CASSMSGRGGIGNYGYTF. In nucleotides, the CDR3 is TGTGCCAGTAGTATGTCCGGTCGGGGCGGGATCGGTAACTATGGCTACACCTTC.

DNA of the CDR3: TGTGCCAGCAGCCAAAGGTTTGCCAGGTTCGGTGGGACTGAAGCTTTCTTT. It encodes CASSQRFARFGGTEAFF. This chain joins TRBV16 and TRBJ1-1; D unresolved. The CDR3 has 17 residues. The V and J ends lost 2 bases and 5 bases respectively, with 21 bases between them. Germline V CDR1 and CDR2: KGHSY, FQNENV. The complete variable domain, with remaining parts taken from reference TRBV16 and TRBJ1-1, reads GEEVAQTPKHLVRGEGQKAKLYCAPIKGHSYVFWYQQVLKNEFKFLISFQNENVFDETGMPKERFSAKCLPNSPCSLEIQATKLEDSAVYFCASSQRFARFGGTEAFFGQGTRLTVV.

The CDR3 coding sequence is TGCAGCTGTGAACGGGGACAGGGATACACAGATACGCAGTATTTT. This encodes CSCERGQGYTDTQYF. The rearrangement links TRBV29-1 to TRBJ2-3; 9 bases are a match to TRBD1. Per germline, CDR1 SQVTM and CDR2 ANQGSEA. The junction had 11 bases not matched to a gene; V was cut back by 8 bases and J by 2 bases. This CDR3 comprises 15 residues.

This clone was recorded a few times. The identical CDR3 is also encoded by other nucleotide sequences in the sample. This chain joins TRBV20-1 and TRBJ2-7; D unresolved. There are 10 residues in the CDR3. CDR1 DFQATT and CDR2 SNEGSKA come from the germline V gene (reference sequence). Deletions cut 2 bases from V and 7 bases from J, with 6 bases between. The CDR3 DNA is TGCAGTGCTAGACTCAGGGAGCAGTACTTC. This encodes CSARLREQYF.

V and J are TRBV7-9 and TRBJ2-3, with 12 nucleotides matching TRBD2. CDR1 is SEHNR, CDR2 FQNEAQ, per germline (reference sequence). This CDR3 is 17 amino acids long. V trimming: 4 bases; J trimming: 1 base; junction bases outside the gene matches: 6. CDR3 sequence (DNA): TGTGCCAGCAGCTCAAAACGACTAGCGGGAGGCACAGATACGCAGTATTTT. This sequence encodes CASSSKRLAGGTDTQYF.

In this sample, this clone turned up once. V is TRBV7-7 and J is TRBJ2-7; D is perhaps TRBD2 (5 bases). With 2 bases removed from V and 1 base from J, the gap between germline ends came to 9 bases. The germline V gene has CDR1 SSHAT and CDR2 FNYEAQ (reference sequence). CDR3 length: 14 amino acids. The CDR3 loop reads CASSLKPGSYEQYF. CDR3 DNA sequence: TGTGCCAGCAGCTTAAAACCGGGGTCCTACGAGCAGTACTTC.

The J gene is TRBJ2-1, the V gene TRBV27; 7 bases align to TRBD1. CDR1 and CDR2 from the germline V gene are MNHEY and SMNVEV (reference sequence). CDR3 length: 13 residues. V gave up 6 bases and J gave up 8 bases; unmatched junction bases: 7. The CDR3 region is CASRRQGRYEQFF. CDR3 coding DNA: TGTGCCAGCAGGCGACAGGGTAGATATGAGCAGTTCTTC.

This chain links TRBV5-1 with TRBJ2-3, with 10 bases matching TRBD2. V gave up 6 bases and J gave up 2 bases; unmatched junction bases: 15. CDR3 length equals 18 residues. Looked up from germline, CDR1 is SGHRS and CDR2 is YFSETQ. CDR3 sequence (DNA): TGCGCCAGCAAAAGATGGCTAGCGGGAGCTTCCGTCACAGATACGCAGTATTTT. It yields the protein CASKRWLAGASVTDTQYF.

V and J are TRBV5-1 and TRBJ2-5, with TRBD2 identical over 7 bases. Germline-derived CDR1 and CDR2 are SGHRS and YFSETQ. The CDR3 sequence is 14 residues long. Trimming cost V 4 bases and J 3 bases; bases outside gene matches: 6. In nucleotides, the CDR3 is TGCGCCAGCAGCCTAGGGACTACTAAAGAGACCCAGTACTTC. It encodes CASSLGTTKETQYF.

The chain uses TRBV2 and TRBJ2-7; possible D gene TRBD1, 6 bases. Trimming took off 6 bases at V and 2 bases at J, with 14 bases between the two ends. CDR1 is SNHLY, CDR2 FYNNEI, per germline. The CDR3 consists of 14 residues. The CDR3 coding sequence is TGTGCCAGCAGGGGCCAGACAGGCACCTACGAGCAGTACTTC. Encoded protein: CASRGQTGTYEQYF. Together with reference TRBV2 and TRBJ2-7, the CDR3 gives the full variable domain: EPEVTQTPSHQVTQMGQEVILRCVPISNHLYFYWYRQILGQKVEFLVSFYNNEISEKSEIFDDQFSVERPDGSNFTLKIRSTKLEDSAMYFCASRGQTGTYEQYFGPGTRLTVT.

This clone was detected only a few times. The V call is TRBV14, the J call TRBJ2-1; 9 positions match TRBD2. Germline V lookup: CDR1 SGHDN, CDR2 FVKESK. V was clipped by 6 bases and J by 4 bases; unmatched bases: 1. The length of the CDR3 is 13 residues. Written as DNA, the CDR3 is TGTGCCAGCAGTACTAGCGGGTACAATGAGCAGTTCTTC. Translating gives CASSTSGYNEQFF.

The chain carries TRBV5-1 and TRBJ2-2, with D hard to call. There are 13 residues in the CDR3. V lost 8 bases to trimming and J lost 6 bases, with 14 bases between them. Germline CDR1 reads SGHRS; CDR2 reads YFSETQ. The CDR3 sequence: CASRRIEAGELFF. For the CDR3, the DNA is TGCGCCAGTAGACGCATTGAGGCCGGGGAGCTGTTTTTT.